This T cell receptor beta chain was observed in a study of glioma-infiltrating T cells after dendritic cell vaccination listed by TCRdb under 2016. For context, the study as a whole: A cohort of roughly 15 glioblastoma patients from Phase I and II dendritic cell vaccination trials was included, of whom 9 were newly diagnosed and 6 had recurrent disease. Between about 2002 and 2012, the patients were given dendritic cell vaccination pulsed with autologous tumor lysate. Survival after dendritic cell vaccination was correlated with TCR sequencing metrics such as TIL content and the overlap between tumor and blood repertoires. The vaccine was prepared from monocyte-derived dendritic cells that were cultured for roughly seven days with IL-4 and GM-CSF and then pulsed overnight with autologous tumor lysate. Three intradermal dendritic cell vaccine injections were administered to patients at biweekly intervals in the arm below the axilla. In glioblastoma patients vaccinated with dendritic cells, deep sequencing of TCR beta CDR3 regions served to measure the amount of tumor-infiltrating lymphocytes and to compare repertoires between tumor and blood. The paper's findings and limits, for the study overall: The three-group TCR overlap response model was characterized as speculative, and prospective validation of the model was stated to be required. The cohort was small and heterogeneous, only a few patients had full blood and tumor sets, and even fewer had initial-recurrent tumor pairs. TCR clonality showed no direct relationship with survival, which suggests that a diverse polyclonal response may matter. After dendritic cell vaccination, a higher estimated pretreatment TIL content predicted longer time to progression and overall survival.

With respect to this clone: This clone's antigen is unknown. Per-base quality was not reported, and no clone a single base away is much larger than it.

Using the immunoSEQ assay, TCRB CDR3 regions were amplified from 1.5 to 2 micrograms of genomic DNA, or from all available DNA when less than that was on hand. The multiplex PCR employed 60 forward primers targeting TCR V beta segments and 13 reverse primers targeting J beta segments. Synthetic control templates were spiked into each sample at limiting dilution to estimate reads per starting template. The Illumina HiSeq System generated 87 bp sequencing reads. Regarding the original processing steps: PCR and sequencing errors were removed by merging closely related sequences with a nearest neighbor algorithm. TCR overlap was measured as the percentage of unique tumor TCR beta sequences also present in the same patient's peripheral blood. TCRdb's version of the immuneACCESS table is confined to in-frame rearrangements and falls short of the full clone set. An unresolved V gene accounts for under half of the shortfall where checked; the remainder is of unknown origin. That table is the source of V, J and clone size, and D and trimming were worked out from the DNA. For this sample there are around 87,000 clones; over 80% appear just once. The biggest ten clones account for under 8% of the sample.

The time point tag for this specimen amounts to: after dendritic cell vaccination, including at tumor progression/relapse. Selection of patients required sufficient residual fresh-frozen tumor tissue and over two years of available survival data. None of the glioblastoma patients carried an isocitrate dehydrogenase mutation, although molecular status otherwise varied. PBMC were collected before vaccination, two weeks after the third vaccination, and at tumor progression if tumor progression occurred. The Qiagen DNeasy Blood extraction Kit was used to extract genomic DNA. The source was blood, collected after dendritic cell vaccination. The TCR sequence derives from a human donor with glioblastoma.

The DNA is as follows: TGTGCCTGGAGGGCGGGTAATAACTACGAGCAGTACTTC. This encodes CAWRAGNNYEQYF. The chain links TRBV30 with TRBJ2-7; TRBD2 might be the D gene, on 5 matching bases. From the cysteine through the phenylalanine, the CDR3 covers 13 amino acids. The entry retains the CDR3 DNA only, 39 bases that are in frame from base 1. As encoded in the germline V gene (reference sequence), CDR1 is GTSNPN while CDR2 is SVGIG. V is cut by 3 bases and J by 3 bases, and the space between the germline ends is 12 bases.